These 13 T cell receptor beta chains came from one sample sequenced in a study of blood T cell repertoires in COVID-19 (dated by TCRdb to about 2020). Libraries came from the immunoSEQ multiplex PCR assay. The clones in this table, taken by TCRdb from immuneACCESS, are in-frame only. Not every clone is retained; where verified, under half of the shortfall comes from an unresolved V gene, and the cause of the rest is unknown. The sample includes about 180,000 clones, with roughly 81% observed a single time. 12% of the sample is held by the ten biggest clonotypes. The source material was peripheral blood. These receptors all stem from a woman aged 80 or older with COVID-19, enrolled during active disease.

This chain joins TRBV29-1 and TRBJ1-2; 7 bases align to TRBD1. V lost 4 bases and J lost 1; bases outside the gene matches: 3. The CDR3 runs to 13 residues. CDR1 and CDR2 (germline): SQVTM, ANQGSEA. DNA of the CDR3: TGCAGCGTTGCGGCAGGGGGTAACTATGGCTACACCTTC. It translates to CSVAAGGNYGYTF.

The chain recombines TRBV18 with TRBJ1-1; D call uncertain. Trimming removed 1 base from V and 4 bases from J, with 10 bases in between. Per the germline V gene, CDR1 is KGHSH and CDR2 is LQKENI. The length of the CDR3 is 14 residues. CDR3 sequence reads: CASSPLREGTEAFF. DNA of the CDR3: TGTGCCAGCTCACCACTCCGTGAGGGCACTGAAGCTTTCTTT.

This chain uses TRBV5-8 with TRBJ2-2, with D possibly matching TRBD1 (5 bases). This CDR3 has 17 residues. From germline, CDR1 is SGHTS and CDR2 YDEGEE. Trimming cost V 0 bases and J 1 base, with 13 bases left between them. CDR3 sequence reads: CASSLVLGRRNTGELFF. Written as DNA, the CDR3 is TGTGCCAGCAGCTTGGTACTGGGGCGTCGGAACACCGGGGAGCTGTTTTTT.

This chain connects TRBV28 to TRBJ1-2, with TRBD1 identical over 9 bases. Germline CDR1 and CDR2: MDHEN and SYDVKM. J gave up 6 bases and V 6 bases, and 5 bases lay outside the gene matches. The CDR3 is 13 amino acids. CDR3 DNA sequence: TGTGCCAGCAGGCCGGGACAGGGACATGGCTACACCTTC. Amino acids: CASRPGQGHGYTF.

The chain links TRBV11-2 to TRBJ2-6, with D tentatively TRBD1 (6 bases). From germline, CDR1 is SGHAT and CDR2 FQNNGV. Deletions cut 7 bases from V and 0 bases from J, with 19 bases between. The CDR3 is 18 amino acids. CDR3 residues: CASNLQGFPSSGANVLTF. CDR3 nucleotides: TGTGCCAGCAACCTCCAGGGGTTCCCTTCCTCTGGGGCCAACGTCCTGACTTTC.

The gene calls are TRBV5-1 and TRBJ1-2; 9 nucleotides agree with TRBD1. The V and J ends lost 4 bases and 4 bases, in that order; junction bases with no gene match: 8. The CDR3 is made up of 15 amino acids. The V gene's germline CDR1 is SGHRS and CDR2 YFSETQ. CDR3 sequence (DNA): TGCGCCAGCAGCGTCACAGGGGGCCAGGTCTATGGCTACACCTTC. Its protein product is CASSVTGGQVYGYTF.

The CDR3 loop reads CAISDRGQGGELFF. CDR3 nucleotides: TGTGCCATCAGTGACAGGGGGCAGGGCGGGGAGCTGTTTTTT. V gene TRBV10-3 combines with J gene TRBJ2-2; 8 bases line up with TRBD1. Germline values: CDR1 ENHRY, CDR2 SYGVKD. V gave up 3 bases and J gave up 7 bases; unmatched junction bases: 4. The CDR3 loop spans 14 amino acids.

This clone was seen more than once but under ten times. This chain joins TRBV5-4 and TRBJ2-1, with 9 bases that match TRBD1. The CDR3 has 16 residues. The V gene end was trimmed by 5 bases and the J gene end by 4 bases; junction bases not matched to a gene: 10. CDR1 is SGHNT, CDR2 YYREEE, per germline (reference sequence). CDR3 residues: CASRDRTGGYYNEQFF. As DNA, the CDR3 is TGTGCCAGCAGGGATCGAACAGGGGGCTATTACAATGAGCAGTTCTTC.

The chain carries TRBV28 and TRBJ2-1, with a weak D call TRBD2 (6 bases). Germline V gene sequence: CDR1 MDHEN, CDR2 SYDVKM. The V end lost 5 bases, the J end lost 0 bases, and 14 bases lay between the germline ends. The length of the CDR3 is 16 residues. CDR3 bases: TGTGCCAGCAGTGCCCCCCGGGAGAGCTCCTACAATGAGCAGTTCTTC. Its translation: CASSAPRESSYNEQFF.

J is TRBJ1-1 and V is TRBV2, with D possibly TRBD1 on 6 matching bases. V was trimmed by 5 bases and J by 3 bases, leaving 16 bases between them. Germline V gives CDR1 SNHLY, CDR2 FYNNEI. This CDR3 spans 15 amino acids. CDR3 protein: CASSRPITGYTEAFF. The CDR3 DNA sequence: TGTGCCAGCAGTCGTCCTATTACAGGGTACACTGAAGCTTTCTTT. Combining the CDR3 with reference TRBV2 and TRBJ1-1 gives the whole variable domain EPEVTQTPSHQVTQMGQEVILRCVPISNHLYFYWYRQILGQKVEFLVSFYNNEISEKSEIFDDQFSVERPDGSNFTLKIRSTKLEDSAMYFCASSRPITGYTEAFFGQGTRLTVV.

This clone appeared a single time. The V gene is TRBV7-8, the J gene TRBJ2-7, with TRBD1 matching 8 bases. Per germline, CDR1 SGHVS and CDR2 FQNEAQ. The ends lost 0 bases at V and 4 bases at J; junction bases unmatched: 8. The CDR3 extends over 16 amino acids. The CDR3 bases are TGTGCCAGCAGCTTAGCTCCAGGGGGCGCAAGGTACGAGCAGTACTTC. Encoded protein: CASSLAPGGARYEQYF.

The CDR3: CASSLGSGNSGANVLTF. Here the CDR3 DNA reads TGTGCCAGCAGCTTAGGTTCGGGGAACTCTGGGGCCAACGTCCTGACTTTC. This rearrangement joins TRBV7-9 to TRBJ2-6; TRBD2 might be the D (5 bases). The germline V gene has CDR1 SEHNR and CDR2 FQNEAQ (reference sequence). The ends were cut back, 1 base at V and 0 bases at J, with 10 bases in the middle. The CDR3 loop spans 17 amino acids.

The V call is TRBV4-2, the J call TRBJ2-7; D is unresolved. The ends were cut back, 0 bases at V and 2 bases at J, with 8 bases in the middle. CDR1 LGHNA and CDR2 YNFKEQ come from the germline V gene. The CDR3 sequence is 14 residues long. CDR3 in DNA: TGTGCCAGCAGCCAAGATGGCGGTCCCTACGAGCAGTACTTC. Amino acid sequence: CASSQDGGPYEQYF.